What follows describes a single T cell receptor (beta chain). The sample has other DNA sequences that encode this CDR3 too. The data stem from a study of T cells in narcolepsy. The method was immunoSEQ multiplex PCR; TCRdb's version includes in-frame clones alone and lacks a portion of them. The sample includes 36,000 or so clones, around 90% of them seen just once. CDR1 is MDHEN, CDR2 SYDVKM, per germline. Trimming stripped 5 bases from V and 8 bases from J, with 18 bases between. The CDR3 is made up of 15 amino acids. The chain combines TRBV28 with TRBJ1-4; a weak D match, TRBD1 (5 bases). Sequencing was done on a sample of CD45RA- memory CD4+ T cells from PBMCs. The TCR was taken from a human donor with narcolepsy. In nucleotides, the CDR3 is TGTGCCAGCAGTCCTCCCAGGGAATGGGGGGAAAAACTGTTTTTT. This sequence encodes CASSPPREWGEKLFF.